The 31 T cell receptor beta chains below come from one sample, sequenced in a study of PD-1 blockade in classical Hodgkin lymphoma. Each patient relapsed following autologous stem cell transplantation, and prior brentuximab vedotin exposure differed. Generated by immunoSEQ multiplex PCR, the TCRdb table keeps only in-frame clones and is missing some. The repertoire consists of about 50,000 clones, with around nine tenths occurring once and the leading ten covering 5% to 6%. Specimen: peripheral blood mononuclear cells (PBMCs), collected before the second cycle of nivolumab. All receptors derive from a human donor with classical Hodgkin lymphoma.

This clone was seen once. The chain recombines TRBV4-1 with TRBJ1-5; weak D call: TRBD1 (6 bases). From germline, CDR1 is MGHRA and CDR2 YSYEKL. CDR3 length equals 14 residues. The ends were cut back, 4 bases at V and 2 bases at J, with 9 bases in the middle. The DNA of the CDR3 is TGCGCCAGCAGCCCGAACAGGGGCAATCAGCCCCAGCATTTT. It specifies CASSPNRGNQPQHF.

V usage is TRBV27 and J usage is TRBJ2-7; 7 bases align to TRBD1. J gave up 2 bases and V 3 bases, and 4 bases lay outside the gene matches. The CDR3 loop spans 14 amino acids. Looked up from germline, CDR1 is MNHEY and CDR2 is SMNVEV (reference sequence). CDR3 residues: CASSLGRGTYEQYF. The CDR3 region has the DNA TGTGCCAGCAGTTTGGGCAGGGGGACCTACGAGCAGTACTTC.

This clone was seen a few times. The chain recombines TRBV9 with TRBJ2-1; no clear D gene. V shed 3 bases and J shed 4 bases, with 8 bases lying between them. CDR3 size: 13 residues. CDR1 and CDR2 from the germline V gene are SGDLS and YYNGEE. CDR3 sequence (DNA): TGTGCCAGCAGCGCATCGGTGTACAATGAGCAGTTCTTC. Translation: CASSASVYNEQFF.

This rearrangement joins TRBV18 to TRBJ2-3; D is unclear. The CDR3 is 14 residues long. Germline CDR1 is KGHSH and CDR2 is LQKENI. V dropped 0 bases and J dropped 5 bases, with 9 bases sitting between them. The CDR3 spells CASSPPEHRDTQYF. The CDR3 DNA is TGTGCCAGCTCACCACCAGAACACAGAGATACGCAGTATTTT.

The V and J genes are TRBV11-2 and TRBJ1-1; D is unresolved. V shed 8 bases and J shed 6 bases, with 10 bases lying between them. The germline CDR1 and CDR2 sequences are SGHAT and FQNNGV. There are 11 residues in the CDR3. The CDR3 loop is CASVLEAEAFF. The CDR3 coding sequence is TGTGCCAGCGTCCTGGAAGCTGAAGCTTTCTTT.

The CDR3 coding sequence is TGTGCCAGCAGGGGTAATGAAAAACTGTTTTTT. It yields the protein CASRGNEKLFF. The chain links TRBV25-1 to TRBJ1-4; no firm D call. Germline V lookup: CDR1 MGHDK, CDR2 SYGVNS. The CDR3 length is 11 residues. Trimming removed 6 bases from V and 4 bases from J, with 3 bases in between. The variable domain in full, with the rest retrieved from reference TRBV25-1 and TRBJ1-4, is EADIYQTPRYLVIGTGKKITLECSQTMGHDKMYWYQQDPGMELHLIHYSYGVNSTEKGDLSSESTVSRIRTEHFPLTLESARPSHTSQYLCASRGNEKLFFGSGTQLSVL.

This clone has only one observation. The chain carries TRBV5-1 and TRBJ1-2; tentative D call: TRBD1 (5 bases). Germline V gene sequence: CDR1 SGHRS, CDR2 YFSETQ. V dropped 0 bases and J dropped 6 bases, with 15 bases sitting between them. This CDR3 spans 15 amino acids. The CDR3: CASSLESGGGDGYTF. CDR3 sequence (DNA): TGCGCCAGCAGCTTGGAAAGCGGGGGAGGCGATGGCTACACCTTC.

The CDR3 is CASSFAQGFNQPQHF. The CDR3 nucleotides are TGTGCCAGCAGCTTCGCGCAAGGATTCAATCAGCCCCAGCATTTT. This chain joins TRBV5-5 and TRBJ1-5, with D unresolved. The germline CDR1 and CDR2 sequences are SGHKS and YYEKEE (reference sequence). The V end was cut by 2 bases, the J end by 3 bases, with 12 bases between. CDR3 length equals 15 residues.

The rearrangement joins TRBV6-6 to TRBJ2-4, with TRBD1 as a possible D gene (6 bases). Deletions cut 2 bases from V and 9 bases from J, with 20 bases between. Germline CDR1 is MNHNY and CDR2 is SVGAGI (reference sequence). There are 16 residues in the CDR3. CDR3 sequence: CASSYLDGTKGSIQYF. DNA for the CDR3: TGTGCCAGCAGTTACCTCGACGGGACAAAAGGAAGCATTCAGTACTTC.

This chain uses TRBV14 with TRBJ2-5; no clear D gene. Germline V gives CDR1 SGHDN, CDR2 FVKESK. This CDR3 is built from 12 residues. The V and J ends lost 2 bases and 5 bases respectively, with 6 bases between them. The CDR3 DNA follows: TGTGCCAGCAGCCAAAGTAGGGAGACCCAGTACTTC. Translated, it gives CASSQSRETQYF.

The gene calls are TRBV5-1 and TRBJ2-7, with 9 bases that match TRBD2. Trimming removed 4 bases from V and 4 bases from J; junction bases left unmatched: 6. CDR3 length: 14 amino acids. Germline V gene data show CDR1 as SGHRS and CDR2 as YFSETQ. The CDR3 bases are TGCGCCAGCAGCGCGACTAGCGGCGCATACGAGCAGTACTTC. This encodes CASSATSGAYEQYF.

CDR3 sequence: CASSASGGLLEQYF. The CDR3 DNA reads TGTGCCAGCAGCGCCAGCGGGGGACTCCTCGAGCAGTACTTC. This sequence joins TRBV9 and TRBJ2-7, with 8 bases identical to TRBD2. The V gene's germline CDR1 is SGDLS and CDR2 YYNGEE. J lost 6 bases, V lost 3 bases, and 8 bases had no gene match. CDR3 size: 14 residues.

The J gene is TRBJ2-7, the V gene TRBV7-3; D remains unclear. V shed 5 bases and J shed 0 bases, with 2 bases lying between them. CDR3 length: 11 residues. Germline loops: CDR1 SGHTA, CDR2 FQGTGA. For the CDR3, the DNA is TGTGCCAGCAGCGTCTCCTACGAGCAGTACTTC. Translation gives CASSVSYEQYF.

The CDR3 nucleotides are TGTGCCAGTAGTAGGCCAGGATCATCGACTAATGAAAAACTGTTTTTT. Encoded protein: CASSRPGSSTNEKLFF. The gene calls are TRBV19 and TRBJ1-4; no clear D. Trimming cost V 4 bases and J 2 bases, with 14 bases left between them. Per germline, CDR1 LNHDA and CDR2 SQIVND (reference sequence). The CDR3 runs 16 residues.

This chain links TRBV11-3 with TRBJ2-5, with D perhaps TRBD1 or TRBD2 (5 bases each). CDR1 SGHNT and CDR2 YENEEA come from the germline V gene. This CDR3 has 16 amino acids. The V and J ends lost 5 bases and 4 bases respectively, with 20 bases between them. CDR3 in amino acids: CASSLNVGWGTETQYF. Here the CDR3 DNA reads TGTGCCAGCAGCCTCAACGTGGGATGGGGGACAGAGACCCAGTACTTC.

This clone has only one observation. The chain uses TRBV5-1 and TRBJ1-1; D gene ambiguous. Trimming took 3 bases from V and 4 from J, leaving 13 bases between them. Germline-derived CDR1 and CDR2 are SGHRS and YFSETQ. CDR3 length: 14 residues. In DNA form, the CDR3 reads TGCGCCAGCAGCTGGGCGACGGGCGCCACTGAAGCTTTCTTT. Amino acid sequence: CASSWATGATEAFF.

The V call is TRBV6-5, the J call TRBJ1-1; TRBD1 aligns across 9 bases. In germline, CDR1 is MNHEY, CDR2 SVGAGI. The CDR3 is made up of 13 amino acids. The V gene end was trimmed by 5 bases and the J gene end by 4 bases; junction bases not matched to a gene: 2. The CDR3 nucleotides are TGTGCCAGCAGTGGGGACAGGGTCACTGAAGCTTTCTTT. Translation: CASSGDRVTEAFF.

The V and J genes are TRBV5-1 and TRBJ1-1, with TRBD1 identical over 7 bases. CDR1 and CDR2 (germline): SGHRS, YFSETQ. Unmatched junction bases numbered 3, after V lost 4 bases and J lost 0 bases. The CDR3 covers 14 residues. As DNA, the CDR3 is TGCGCCAGCAGCCGAGACAGGGTGAACACTGAAGCTTTCTTT. Amino acids: CASSRDRVNTEAFF. Variable domain in full (rest from reference TRBV5-1 and TRBJ1-1): KAGVTQTPRYLIKTRGQQVTLSCSPISGHRSVSWYQQTPGQGLQFLFEYFSETQRNKGNFPGRFSGRQFSNSRSEMNVSTLELGDSALYLCASSRDRVNTEAFFGQGTRLTVV.

The chain has TRBV5-1 and TRBJ2-5; 10 bases map to TRBD2. The germline gives CDR1 SGHRS, CDR2 YFSETQ. CDR3 length: 14 amino acids. J gave up 5 bases and V 5 bases, and 6 bases lay outside the gene matches. The CDR3 spells CASREAGGAETQYF. The CDR3 DNA reads TGCGCCAGCAGGGAAGCGGGGGGGGCGGAGACCCAGTACTTC.

V and J are TRBV30 and TRBJ1-2; tentatively, D is TRBD1 (6 bases). Deletions cut 0 bases from V and 2 bases from J, with 10 bases between. The CDR3 length is 14 residues. Germline V lookup: CDR1 GTSNPN, CDR2 SVGIG (reference sequence). CDR3 nucleotides: TGTGCCTGGAGTGTCGGGGGGGGCAACTATGGCTACACCTTC. Amino acid sequence: CAWSVGGGNYGYTF.

V usage is TRBV18 and J usage is TRBJ1-1; 7 nucleotides agree with TRBD1. The CDR3 runs to 14 residues. The germline V gene encodes CDR1 KGHSH and CDR2 LQKENI. V lost 3 bases and J lost 3; bases outside the gene matches: 4. CDR3 protein: CASSPRTGDTEAFF. CDR3 coding DNA: TGTGCCAGCTCACCTAGGACAGGCGACACTGAAGCTTTCTTT.

This chain uses TRBV6-4 with TRBJ2-2, with 7 positions matching TRBD2. The germline gives CDR1 MRHNA, CDR2 SNTAGT. The CDR3 runs 15 residues. With 3 bases clipped from V and 1 base from J, the junction kept 2 bases outside the gene matches. Here the CDR3 DNA reads TGTGCCAGCAGTGAAGGCGGGGGGAACACCGGGGAGCTGTTTTTT. Protein product: CASSEGGGNTGELFF.

The chain uses TRBV30 and TRBJ2-5; D may match TRBD1 or TRBD2 (5 bases each). V was clipped by 3 bases and J by 5 bases, with 7 bases between them. The CDR3 loop spans 11 amino acids. The germline gives CDR1 GTSNPN, CDR2 SVGIG (reference sequence). The DNA of the CDR3 is TGTGCCTGGAGGGGACGGGAGACCCAGTACTTC. It encodes CAWRGRETQYF.

This clone was recorded once. This chain links TRBV5-8 with TRBJ2-3, with D unresolved. The length of the CDR3 is 13 residues. V was clipped by 4 bases and J by 1 base, with 7 bases between them. Looked up from germline, CDR1 is SGHTS and CDR2 is YDEGEE. CDR3 loop: CASSILRTDTQYF. For the CDR3, the DNA is TGTGCCAGCAGCATCCTCCGCACAGATACGCAGTATTTT.

V is TRBV5-1 and J is TRBJ2-7, with D perhaps TRBD1 or TRBD2 (5 bases each). The CDR3 covers 15 residues. Germline values: CDR1 SGHRS, CDR2 YFSETQ. The germline V and J ends were trimmed by 4 bases and 3 bases, with 17 bases remaining between them. The CDR3 sequence is CASSPVIGAGYEQYF. The CDR3 region has the DNA TGCGCCAGCAGCCCTGTCATAGGGGCGGGCTACGAGCAGTACTTC.

The chain recombines TRBV4-1 with TRBJ2-2; D might be TRBD1 or TRBD2, each matching 6 bases. Per germline, CDR1 MGHRA and CDR2 YSYEKL. The CDR3 is made up of 16 amino acids. V gave up 2 bases and J gave up 1 base, with 11 bases separating them. The CDR3 loop reads CASSQKGGKNTGELFF. The CDR3 bases are TGCGCCAGCAGCCAAAAGGGGGGAAAGAACACCGGGGAGCTGTTTTTT.

The rearrangement joins TRBV7-6 to TRBJ2-7; 10 bases line up with TRBD2. After removal of 1 base from V and 3 bases from J, the junction contained 12 bases not matched to a gene. The CDR3 sequence is 18 residues long. Germline CDR1 SGHVS, CDR2 FNYEAQ. This chain's CDR3 is CASSLESSGGRLNYEQYF. CDR3 in DNA: TGTGCCAGCAGCTTAGAGTCTAGCGGGGGCCGCCTTAACTACGAGCAGTACTTC.

This chain uses TRBV16 with TRBJ2-7; tentatively, D is TRBD1 (5 bases). This CDR3 comprises 16 residues. The V gene lost 0 bases and the J gene lost 0 bases, with 12 bases spanning the gap. Germline values: CDR1 KGHSY, CDR2 FQNENV. CDR3 in amino acids: CASSQSPPGHSYEQYF. CDR3 DNA: TGTGCCAGCAGCCAATCCCCCCCAGGACACTCCTACGAGCAGTACTTC.

The rearrangement links TRBV7-9 to TRBJ1-6; 10 nucleotides match TRBD1. V gave up 4 bases and J gave up 8 bases; unmatched junction bases: 5. CDR3 length equals 15 residues. Germline CDR1 and CDR2: SEHNR and FQNEAQ (reference sequence). In DNA form, the CDR3 reads TGTGCCAGCAGCTCAGGGACAGGGGAGTATTCACCCCTCCACTTT. The encoded protein is CASSSGTGEYSPLHF.

The chain joins TRBV5-1 to TRBJ2-5, with D possibly being TRBD1 (6 bases). Germline V CDR1 and CDR2: SGHRS, YFSETQ. Between the trimmed V and J ends, which lost 2 bases and 5 bases, there was a span of 13 bases. The CDR3 is 14 amino acids. CDR3: CASSLTGKRETQYF. The DNA of the CDR3 is TGCGCCAGCAGCTTAACAGGGAAGAGGGAGACCCAGTACTTC.

The J gene is TRBJ2-2, the V gene TRBV25-1; 7 bases agree with TRBD1. The germline gives CDR1 MGHDK, CDR2 SYGVNS. CDR3 length equals 16 residues. Trimming at V came to 4 bases and at J to 7 bases, leaving 12 bases not matched to a gene. The CDR3 spells CASSGLGTAKVGELFF. Written as DNA, the CDR3 is TGTGCCAGCAGTGGTCTTGGGACAGCGAAGGTCGGGGAGCTGTTTTTT.